These 16 T cell receptor beta chains came from one sample sequenced in a study of cytomegalovirus exposure and HLA in healthy donors. The PCR had 60 Vbeta and 13 Jbeta primers. Sequencing used immunoSEQ multiplex PCR; TCRdb keeps in-frame clones, though not all of them. The sample holds around 180,000 clones, about 80% seen once. Sequencing was carried out using PBMCs. Receptors originate from a woman aged 30 to 39 in good health and CMV-seropositive.

V is TRBV6-1 and J is TRBJ1-5; TRBD1 agrees at 12 bases. Trimming cost V 4 bases and J 2 bases; bases outside gene matches: 6. CDR1 and CDR2 from the germline V gene are MNHNS and SASEGT. CDR3 length: 17 amino acids. CDR3 amino acids: CASSGRGTGGGNQPQHF. CDR3 in DNA: TGTGCCAGCAGTGGCCGTGGGACAGGGGGCGGCAATCAGCCCCAGCATTTT.

The V and J genes are TRBV6-5 and TRBJ2-7, with TRBD2 matching over 10 bases. Trimming removed 2 bases from V and 2 bases from J; junction bases left unmatched: 6. The germline V gene has CDR1 MNHEY and CDR2 SVGAGI. The CDR3 consists of 16 residues. The CDR3 spells CASSYPTSGFTYEQYF. DNA for the CDR3: TGTGCCAGCAGTTACCCGACTAGCGGGTTTACCTACGAGCAGTACTTC.

The chain employs TRBV5-1 and TRBJ2-5; 12 bases align to TRBD1. This CDR3 contains 16 residues. The V and J ends lost 0 bases and 5 bases, in that order; junction bases with no gene match: 5. Germline V CDR1 and CDR2: SGHRS, YFSETQ. The CDR3 spells CASSLAGTGGRETQYF. The CDR3 coding sequence is TGCGCCAGCAGCTTGGCCGGGACAGGGGGCCGGGAGACCCAGTACTTC.

The V gene is TRBV6-5, the J gene TRBJ2-2, with a possible D match to TRBD2 (6 bases). Germline lookup yields CDR1 MNHEY and CDR2 SVGAGI. This CDR3 is 12 amino acids long. V was pared by 6 bases and J by 7 bases, with 9 bases between. DNA of the CDR3: TGTGCCAGCAGCCGGCGGGACGGGGAGCTGTTTTTT. This encodes CASSRRDGELFF.

V and J are TRBV15 and TRBJ2-6, with 12 nucleotides matching TRBD1. The germline gives CDR1 LNHNV, CDR2 YYDKDF (reference sequence). Trimming took 5 bases from V and 4 from J; bases not matched to a gene: 9. CDR3 length: 18 residues. The CDR3 DNA sequence: TGTGCCACCAGCGAACCCGGGACAGGGGGCGCGGGGGCCAACGTCCTGACTTTC. Its translation is CATSEPGTGGAGANVLTF. The full variable domain, in which reference TRBV15 and TRBJ2-6 provide the parts outside the CDR3, is DAMVIQNPRYQVTQFGKPVTLSCSQTLNHNVMYWYQQKSSQAPKLLFHYYDKDFNNEADTPDNFQSRRPNTSFCFLDIRSPGLGDTAMYLCATSEPGTGGAGANVLTFGAGSRLTVL.

The CDR3 DNA reads as TGCGCCAGCAGCCAGAATAGCGGGAGGGCCTCAGATACGCAGTATTTT. Its protein product is CASSQNSGRASDTQYF. The V call is TRBV5-1, the J call TRBJ2-3, with TRBD2 identical over 11 bases. V shed 4 bases, J shed 4 bases, and the junction held 8 bases outside the gene matches. CDR3 length equals 16 residues. Per the germline V gene, CDR1 is SGHRS and CDR2 is YFSETQ.

The chain employs TRBV28 and TRBJ1-2; TRBD1 matches at 8 bases. Germline-derived CDR1 and CDR2 are MDHEN and SYDVKM. After removal of 6 bases from V and 1 base from J, the junction contained 7 bases not matched to a gene. The CDR3 runs to 15 residues. Here the CDR3 reads CASSRPGQDNYGYTF. Written as DNA, the CDR3 is TGTGCCAGCAGCCGGCCGGGACAGGATAACTATGGCTACACCTTC.

The chain joins TRBV5-1 to TRBJ2-3, with 10 positions matching TRBD2. The CDR3 consists of 17 residues. In germline, CDR1 is SGHRS, CDR2 YFSETQ. The J segment lost 3 bases and the V segment lost 4 bases, leaving 11 bases of the junction unmatched. The CDR3 region has the DNA TGCGCCAGCAGCCTGACTAGCGGGTGGGGTGGTACAGATACGCAGTATTTT. The encoded protein is CASSLTSGWGGTDTQYF.

Here the CDR3 DNA reads TGCGCCAGCAGTGAGTCTTCAACAGGGGGCGCGAAGTACTTC. Translating it yields CASSESSTGGAKYF. This rearrangement joins TRBV10-2 to TRBJ2-5, with TRBD1 identical over 9 bases. The CDR3 extends over 14 amino acids. Germline values: CDR1 WSHSY, CDR2 SAAADI. Trimming took 0 bases from V and 12 from J; bases not matched to a gene: 8.

This chain links TRBV5-4 with TRBJ2-3; 11 nucleotides match TRBD1. This CDR3 spans 16 amino acids. Germline V lookup: CDR1 SGHNT, CDR2 YYREEE (reference sequence). Trimming removed 4 bases from V and 3 bases from J; junction bases left unmatched: 7. CDR3 loop: CASSPGTGGITDTQYF. In DNA, the CDR3 is TGTGCCAGCAGCCCGGGGACAGGGGGTATAACAGATACGCAGTATTTT.

This chain joins TRBV7-8 and TRBJ1-1, with D unresolved. This CDR3 is 14 amino acids long. Trimming took 0 bases from V and 0 from J, leaving 5 bases between them. Per the germline V gene, CDR1 is SGHVS and CDR2 is FQNEAQ. As DNA, the CDR3 is TGTGCCAGCAGCTTAGCTCCAGTGAACACTGAAGCTTTCTTT. It encodes CASSLAPVNTEAFF.

The J gene is TRBJ2-3, the V gene TRBV11-2, with D tentatively TRBD2 (6 bases). The CDR3 is 14 amino acids. CDR1 and CDR2 (germline): SGHAT, FQNNGV. Trimming took 1 base from V and 6 from J, leaving 11 bases between them. The CDR3 region is CASSLAPGGDTQYF. The CDR3 DNA follows: TGTGCCAGCAGCTTAGCCCCTGGGGGGGATACGCAGTATTTT.

This chain links TRBV4-1 with TRBJ2-7; 10 bases fit TRBD2. The CDR3 runs 17 residues. The junction had 10 bases not matched to a gene; V was cut back by 1 base and J by 4 bases. The V gene's germline CDR1 is MGHRA and CDR2 YSYEKL. CDR3 nucleotides: TGCGCCAGCAGCCAAGTCGTCTCCGGGACTAGCGATTACGAGCAGTACTTC. The encoded protein is CASSQVVSGTSDYEQYF.

This chain connects TRBV28 to TRBJ1-1; D is uncertain. Trimming cost V 2 bases and J 11 bases, with 12 bases left between them. This CDR3 is built from 12 residues. CDR1 is MDHEN and CDR2 is SYDVKM in the germline V gene. The CDR3 region is CASSLPSLQAFF. The CDR3 region has the DNA TGTGCCAGCAGTTTACCTTCCTTACAGGCTTTCTTT.

The chain combines TRBV9 with TRBJ2-3, with D tentatively TRBD2 (5 bases). The CDR3 is 16 amino acids. CDR1 is SGDLS, CDR2 YYNGEE, per germline. Trimming shortened V by 4 bases and J by 2 bases, and 17 bases separated the two germline ends. CDR3 amino acids: CASSPGFGLDTDTQYF. As DNA, the CDR3 is TGTGCCAGCAGCCCCGGCTTTGGACTTGACACAGATACGCAGTATTTT.

There are a few counts of this clone. The J gene is TRBJ2-3, the V gene TRBV6-4; 7 nucleotides align to TRBD2. Losses at the gene ends were 4 bases for V and 4 bases for J; bases not matched to a gene: 8. The CDR3 extends over 15 amino acids. Germline-derived CDR1 and CDR2 are MRHNA and SNTAGT. In nucleotides, the CDR3 is TGTGCCAGCAGTGGCCAAGCGGGACGTCCAGATACGCAGTATTTT. It is translated as CASSGQAGRPDTQYF.